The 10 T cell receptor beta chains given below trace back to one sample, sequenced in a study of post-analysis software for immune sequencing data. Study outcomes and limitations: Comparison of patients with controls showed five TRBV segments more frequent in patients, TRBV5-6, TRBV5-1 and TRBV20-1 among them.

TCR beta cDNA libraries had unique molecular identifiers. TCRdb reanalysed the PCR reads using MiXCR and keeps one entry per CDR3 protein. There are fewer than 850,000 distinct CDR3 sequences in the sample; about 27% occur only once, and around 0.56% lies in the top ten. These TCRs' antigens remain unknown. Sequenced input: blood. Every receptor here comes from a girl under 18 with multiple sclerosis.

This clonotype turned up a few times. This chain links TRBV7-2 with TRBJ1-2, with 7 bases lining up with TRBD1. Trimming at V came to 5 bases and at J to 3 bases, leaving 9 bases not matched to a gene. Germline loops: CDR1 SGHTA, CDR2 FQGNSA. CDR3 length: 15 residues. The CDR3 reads CASSETRGNDYGYTF. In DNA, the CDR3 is TGTGCCAGCAGCGAAACCAGGGGGAATGACTATGGCTACACCTTC.

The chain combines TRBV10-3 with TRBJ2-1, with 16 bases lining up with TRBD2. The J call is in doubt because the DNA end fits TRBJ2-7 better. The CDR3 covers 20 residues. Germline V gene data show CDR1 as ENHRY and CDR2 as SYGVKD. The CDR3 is CAISQPEGLAGGVSYNEQYF. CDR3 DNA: TGTGCCATCAGTCAGCCCGAGGGACTAGCGGGAGGGGTCTCCTACAATGAGCAGTACTTC.

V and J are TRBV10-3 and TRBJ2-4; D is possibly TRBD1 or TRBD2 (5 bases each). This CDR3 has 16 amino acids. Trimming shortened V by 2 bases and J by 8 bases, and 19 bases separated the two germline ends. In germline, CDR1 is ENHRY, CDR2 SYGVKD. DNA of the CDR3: TGTGCCATCAGTGAGACCCAGGGCGCGGGCGGAGACATTCAGTACTTC. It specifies CAISETQGAGGDIQYF.

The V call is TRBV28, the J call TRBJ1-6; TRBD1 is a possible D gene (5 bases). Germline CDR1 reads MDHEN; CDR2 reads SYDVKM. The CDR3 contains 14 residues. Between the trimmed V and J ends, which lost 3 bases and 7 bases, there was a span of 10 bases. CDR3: CASSLGGGNSPLHF. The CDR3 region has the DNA TGTGCCAGCAGTTTGGGGGGTGGGAATTCACCCCTCCACTTT.

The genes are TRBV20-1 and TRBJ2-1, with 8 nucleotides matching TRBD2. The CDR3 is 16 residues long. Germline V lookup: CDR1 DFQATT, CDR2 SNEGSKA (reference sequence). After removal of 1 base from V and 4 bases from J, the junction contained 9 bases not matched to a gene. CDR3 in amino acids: CSARVSTSGPYNEQFF. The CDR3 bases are TGCAGTGCTAGAGTCAGTACTAGCGGACCATACAATGAGCAGTTCTTC.

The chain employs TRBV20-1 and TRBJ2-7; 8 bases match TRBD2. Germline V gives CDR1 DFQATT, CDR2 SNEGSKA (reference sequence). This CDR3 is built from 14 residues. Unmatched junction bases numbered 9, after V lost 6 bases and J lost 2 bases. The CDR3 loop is CSATREGPAYEQYF. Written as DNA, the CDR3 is TGCAGTGCGACTCGGGAGGGCCCCGCCTACGAGCAGTACTTC.

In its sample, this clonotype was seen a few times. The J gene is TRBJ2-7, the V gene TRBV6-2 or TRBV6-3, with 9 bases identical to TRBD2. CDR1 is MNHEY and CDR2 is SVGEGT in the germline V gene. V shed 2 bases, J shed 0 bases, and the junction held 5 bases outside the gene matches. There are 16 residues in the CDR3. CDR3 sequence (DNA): TGTGCCAGCAGTTACGGGACTAGCCGGAGCTCCTACGAGCAGTACTTC. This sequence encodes CASSYGTSRSSYEQYF.

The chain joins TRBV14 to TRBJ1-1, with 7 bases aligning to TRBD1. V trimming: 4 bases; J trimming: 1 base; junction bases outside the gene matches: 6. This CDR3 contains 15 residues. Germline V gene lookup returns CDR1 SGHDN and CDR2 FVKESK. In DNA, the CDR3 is TGTGCCAGCAGCCTCCGGACAGGACAGAACACTGAAGCTTTCTTT. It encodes CASSLRTGQNTEAFF.

In DNA, the CDR3 is TGTGCCATCACCCCAGCGGGGCTCGGCACAGATACGCAGTATTTT. It specifies CAITPAGLGTDTQYF. This chain uses TRBV10-3 with TRBJ2-3; 7 nucleotides match TRBD2. The CDR3 has 15 amino acids. Losses at the gene ends were 7 bases for V and 1 base for J; bases not matched to a gene: 8. In germline, CDR1 is ENHRY, CDR2 SYGVKD.

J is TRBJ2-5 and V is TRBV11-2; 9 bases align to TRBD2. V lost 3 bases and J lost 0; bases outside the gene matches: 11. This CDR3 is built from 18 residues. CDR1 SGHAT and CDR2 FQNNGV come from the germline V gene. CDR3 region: CASSFPLGEREDQETQYF. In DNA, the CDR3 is TGTGCCAGCAGCTTCCCCCTGGGAGAGCGGGAGGACCAAGAGACCCAGTACTTC. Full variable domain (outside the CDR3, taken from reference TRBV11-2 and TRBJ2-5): EAGVAQSPRYKIIEKRQSVAFWCNPISGHATLYWYQQILGQGPKLLIQFQNNGVVDDSQLPKDRFSAERLKGVDSTLKIQPAKLEDSAVYLCASSFPLGEREDQETQYFGPGTRLLVL.